This T cell receptor (beta chain) was captured in a study of T cell responses to AZD1222 COVID-19 vaccine. The study's findings and limits: Among spike-specific TCRs, nearly half reportedly target unmutated variant regions.

The table came from immunoSEQ multiplex PCR; TCRdb's copy has only in-frame clones and leaves some out. The sample consists of about 140,000 clones, approximately 90% of them appearing once. The CDR3 sequence is 13 residues long. V gave up 6 bases and J gave up 13 bases; unmatched junction bases: 14. Germline values: CDR1 SNHLY, CDR2 FYNNEI. As concerns this clone: Its antigen is unknown.

This sample comprised peripheral blood, obtained on day 0 of AZD1222 vaccination. This TCR came from an adult in good health. This chain joins TRBV2 and TRBJ1-1; 7 bases are a match to TRBD1. The CDR3 region is CASRTTGNTGVFF. CDR3 coding DNA: TGTGCCAGCAGAACGACAGGGAATACTGGAGTTTTCTTT.